One and the same sample provided the 18 T cell receptor beta chains below, sequenced in a study of cytomegalovirus exposure and HLA in healthy donors. Researchers ran the PCR with 60 Vbeta and 13 Jbeta primers. Data came from immunoSEQ multiplex PCR; TCRdb stores just in-frame clones and leaves some out. The data show fewer than 80,000 clones, around 68% seen once. Sequenced input: PBMCs. These TCRs come from a man over 45 in good health and CMV-seropositive.

V usage is TRBV27 and J usage is TRBJ2-7, with 12 bases fitting TRBD2. Losses at the gene ends were 4 bases for V and 6 bases for J; bases not matched to a gene: 4. Looked up from germline, CDR1 is MNHEY and CDR2 is SMNVEV (reference sequence). The length of the CDR3 is 14 residues. The CDR3 bases are TGTGCCAGCAGTTCGAGGACTAGCGGGACCGAGCAGTACTTC. It specifies CASSSRTSGTEQYF.

The chain's CDR3 is CASSQVYLTDTQYF. The CDR3 region has the DNA TGCGCCAGCAGCCAAGTATATCTCACAGATACGCAGTATTTT. J is TRBJ2-3 and V is TRBV4-1; unclear D gene. Germline-derived CDR1 and CDR2 are MGHRA and YSYEKL. V lost 1 base to trimming and J lost 2 bases, with 7 bases between them. This CDR3 spans 14 amino acids.

The rearrangement joins TRBV28 to TRBJ2-7; 15 bases align to TRBD2. CDR3 size: 16 residues. Germline-derived CDR1 and CDR2 are MDHEN and SYDVKM. The V segment lost 5 bases and the J segment 4 bases; nucleotides outside the gene matches: 6. The CDR3 reads CASSTGTSGRWYEQYF. The CDR3 coding sequence is TGTGCCAGCAGTACCGGGACTAGCGGGAGGTGGTACGAGCAGTACTTC.

This chain uses TRBV29-1 with TRBJ2-2, with D tentatively TRBD1 (5 bases). In germline, CDR1 is SQVTM, CDR2 ANQGSEA. The V end was cut by 2 bases, the J end by 1 base, with 11 bases between. This CDR3 contains 15 residues. CDR3 bases: TGCAGCGTTGAACTTGGCAGGGAGAACACCGGGGAGCTGTTTTTT. Translated: CSVELGRENTGELFF.

This clone was seen a handful of times. J is TRBJ1-5 and V is TRBV6-5; the D gene is possibly TRBD1 (5 bases). V was clipped by 5 bases and J by 6 bases, with 14 bases between them. Germline V gene lookup returns CDR1 MNHEY and CDR2 SVGAGI. CDR3 size: 14 residues. The CDR3 sequence is CASSGGGNGQPQHF. In nucleotides, the CDR3 is TGTGCCAGCAGTGGGGGGGGGAACGGTCAGCCCCAGCATTTT.

The chain links TRBV9 to TRBJ2-5; TRBD1 is a possible D gene (6 bases). V was pared by 0 bases and J by 5 bases, with 11 bases between. Germline CDR1 SGDLS, CDR2 YYNGEE. There are 14 residues in the CDR3. CDR3 sequence (DNA): TGTGCCAGCAGCGTAGGTCTTAGGGGGGAGACCCAGTACTTC. It translates to CASSVGLRGETQYF.

CDR3 nucleotides: TGTGCCAGCAGCTTGGCCACCCAGGGGGCCTCAGATACGCAGTATTTT. It yields the protein CASSLATQGASDTQYF. The V and J genes are TRBV5-6 and TRBJ2-3, with 8 positions matching TRBD1. This CDR3 comprises 16 residues. Germline CDR1 reads SGHDT; CDR2 reads YYEEEE. V lost 0 bases, J lost 4 bases, and 7 bases stayed unmatched.

This chain uses TRBV7-2 with TRBJ2-1; the D gene is possibly TRBD1 (6 bases). The CDR3 is 17 residues long. Trimming took off 5 bases at V and 0 bases at J, with 17 bases between the two ends. From germline, CDR1 is SGHTA and CDR2 FQGNSA. CDR3 nucleotides: TGTGCCAGCAGCCCCCGGTGGGGGCCAGGCTCCTACAATGAGCAGTTCTTC. Translation gives CASSPRWGPGSYNEQFF.

This clone has at least ten counts. Other nucleotide sequences in the sample specify the same CDR3. The V call is TRBV6-6, the J call TRBJ2-5, with no clear D. V was trimmed by 8 bases and J by 7 bases, leaving 23 bases between them. Per the germline V gene, CDR1 is MNHNY and CDR2 is SVGAGI (reference sequence). The CDR3 spans 15 residues. CDR3 sequence: CASGWRWRFPGTQYF. CDR3 coding DNA: TGTGCCAGCGGGTGGCGGTGGCGGTTCCCGGGGACCCAGTACTTC.

This clone was observed a single time. Sequence at one end of the junction differs from germline and may be a read error. The V call is TRBV29-1, the J call TRBJ1-1; 8 bases match TRBD1. This CDR3 has 14 residues. Germline assignment: CDR1 SQVTM and CDR2 ANQGSEA. This CDR3 is CSVEGTGIHTEAFF. CDR3 nucleotide sequence: TGCAGCGTCGAAGGGACAGGAATCCACACTGAAGCTTTCTTT.

This clone was observed once. The CDR3 protein is CASSSGGRPGNSDEQYF. CDR3 DNA: TGTGCCAGCAGCTCCGGGGGGCGCCCTGGGAATAGCGACGAGCAGTACTTC. The chain combines TRBV13 with TRBJ2-7; a possible D gene is TRBD2 (7 bases). Trimming cost V 4 bases and J 5 bases, with 24 bases left between them. This CDR3 has 17 amino acids. CDR1 and CDR2 (germline): PRHDT, FYEKMQ (reference sequence).

The rearrangement joins TRBV9 to TRBJ2-7; the match to TRBD1 covers 9 bases. The germline CDR1 and CDR2 sequences are SGDLS and YYNGEE. The CDR3 spans 15 residues. After removal of 4 bases from V and 4 bases from J, the junction contained 9 bases not matched to a gene. The CDR3 region has the DNA TGTGCCAGCAGCTTCCGGGACAGGGCAGGGTACGAGCAGTACTTC. Its protein product is CASSFRDRAGYEQYF.

J is TRBJ1-4 and V is TRBV5-4; TRBD1 is a possible D gene (6 bases). From germline, CDR1 is SGHNT and CDR2 YYREEE (reference sequence). V was shortened by 7 bases and J by 6 bases, with 13 bases between the two germline ends. The CDR3 has 13 residues. The CDR3 region has the DNA TGTGCCAGCTGGGATCGGACAGATGAAAAACTGTTTTTT. It yields the protein CASWDRTDEKLFF.

The rearrangement uses TRBV29-1 and TRBJ2-7; TRBD1 matches 7 bases. CDR3 length: 15 amino acids. The germline gives CDR1 SQVTM, CDR2 ANQGSEA. V gave up 6 bases and J gave up 0 bases; unmatched junction bases: 11. CDR3 coding DNA: TGCAGCGTCACTTTACTCGGGACAGTCTCCTACGAGCAGTACTTC. This encodes CSVTLLGTVSYEQYF.

This chain links TRBV6-5 with TRBJ2-1; D is perhaps TRBD2 (5 bases). The CDR3 sequence is 13 residues long. Germline values: CDR1 MNHEY, CDR2 SVGAGI. V lost 3 bases, J lost 9 bases, and 12 bases lay in between. The CDR3 is CASSYGSSGEQFF. The CDR3, as DNA: TGTGCCAGCAGTTATGGGAGTTCGGGTGAGCAGTTCTTC.

The chain uses TRBV2 and TRBJ1-4; 7 nucleotides line up with TRBD1. The CDR3 is made up of 16 amino acids. The V gene's germline CDR1 is SNHLY and CDR2 FYNNEI. V was clipped by 6 bases and J by 1 base; unmatched bases: 8. The CDR3 spells CASSNGRTGTNEKLFF. The CDR3, as DNA: TGTGCCAGCAGCAACGGCAGGACAGGAACTAATGAAAAACTGTTTTTT. The full variable domain, its missing parts supplied by reference TRBV2 and TRBJ1-4, is EPEVTQTPSHQVTQMGQEVILRCVPISNHLYFYWYRQILGQKVEFLVSFYNNEISEKSEIFDDQFSVERPDGSNFTLKIRSTKLEDSAMYFCASSNGRTGTNEKLFFGSGTQLSVL.

This clone appeared once. The chain employs TRBV27 and TRBJ2-2; possibly TRBD1 for D (6 bases). The ends were cut back, 3 bases at V and 5 bases at J, with 7 bases in the middle. The germline V gene has CDR1 MNHEY and CDR2 SMNVEV (reference sequence). The CDR3 contains 13 residues. DNA for the CDR3: TGTGCCAGCAGTTTCCAGGGGACCGGGGAGCTGTTTTTT. It yields the protein CASSFQGTGELFF.

The chain links TRBV2 to TRBJ2-2; 7 nucleotides line up with TRBD2. Germline V lookup: CDR1 SNHLY, CDR2 FYNNEI. The length of the CDR3 is 15 residues. The J segment lost 3 bases and the V segment lost 4 bases, leaving 5 bases of the junction unmatched. CDR3 region: CASSGQGGDTGELFF. The CDR3, as DNA: TGTGCCAGCAGTGGCCAGGGAGGGGACACCGGGGAGCTGTTTTTT. The variable domain in full, completed from reference TRBV2 and TRBJ2-2, reads EPEVTQTPSHQVTQMGQEVILRCVPISNHLYFYWYRQILGQKVEFLVSFYNNEISEKSEIFDDQFSVERPDGSNFTLKIRSTKLEDSAMYFCASSGQGGDTGELFFGEGSRLTVL.